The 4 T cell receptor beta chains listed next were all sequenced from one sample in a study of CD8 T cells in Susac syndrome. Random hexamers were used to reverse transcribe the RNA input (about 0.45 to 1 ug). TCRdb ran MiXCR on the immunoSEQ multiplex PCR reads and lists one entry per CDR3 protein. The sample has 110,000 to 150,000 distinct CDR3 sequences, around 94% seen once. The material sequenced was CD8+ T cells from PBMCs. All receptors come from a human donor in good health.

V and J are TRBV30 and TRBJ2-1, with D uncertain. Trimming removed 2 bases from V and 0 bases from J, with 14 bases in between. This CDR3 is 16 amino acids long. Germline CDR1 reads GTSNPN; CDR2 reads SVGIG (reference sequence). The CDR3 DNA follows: TGTGCCTGGAGTTGGCAGGCCTACCGCTCCTACAATGAGCAGTTCTTC. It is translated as CAWSWQAYRSYNEQFF.

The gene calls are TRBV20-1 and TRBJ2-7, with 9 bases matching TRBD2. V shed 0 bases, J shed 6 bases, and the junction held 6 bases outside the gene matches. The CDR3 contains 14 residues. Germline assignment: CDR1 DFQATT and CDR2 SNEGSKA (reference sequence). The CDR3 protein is CSAREASGTVEQYF. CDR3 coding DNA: TGCAGTGCTAGAGAGGCTAGCGGGACGGTCGAGCAGTACTTC.

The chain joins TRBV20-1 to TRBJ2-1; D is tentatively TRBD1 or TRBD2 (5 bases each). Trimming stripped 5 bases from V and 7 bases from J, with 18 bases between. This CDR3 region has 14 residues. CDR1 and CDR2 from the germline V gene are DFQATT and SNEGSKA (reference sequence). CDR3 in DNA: TGCAGTGCTTTCGAAAAGGGACCTCGGAATGAGCAGTTCTTC. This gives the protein CSAFEKGPRNEQFF.

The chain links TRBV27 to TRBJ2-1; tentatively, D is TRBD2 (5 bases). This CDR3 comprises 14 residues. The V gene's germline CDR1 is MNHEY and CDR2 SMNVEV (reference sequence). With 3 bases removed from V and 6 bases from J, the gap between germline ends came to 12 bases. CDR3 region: CASSFSPSPNEQFF. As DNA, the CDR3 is TGTGCCAGCAGTTTCAGTCCTAGCCCCAATGAGCAGTTCTTC.